These 5 T cell receptor beta chains came from one sample sequenced in a study of T cells after posttransplantation cyclophosphamide. A marrow graft followed busulfan-fludarabine conditioning, with cyclophosphamide on days +3 and +4. Sequencing used immunoSEQ multiplex PCR; TCRdb keeps in-frame clones, though not all of them. In total the sample includes about 25,000 clones, none of them seen once. The sample consisted of PBMCs, taken after allogeneic stem cell transplant with posttransplant cyclophosphamide. All receptors come from a young adult male patient who received an allogeneic stem cell transplant from a related donor, was CMV-positive, and had no GVHD. Part of the T cells may come from the graft donor.

This clone has at least ten counts. The genes are TRBV11-2 and TRBJ2-7, with D perhaps TRBD1 (6 bases). This CDR3 has 12 residues. V lost 4 bases and J 3 bases, leaving 7 bases between the germline ends. Germline CDR1 SGHAT, CDR2 FQNNGV. In DNA, the CDR3 is TGTGCCAGCAGCTCACAGGGCTACGAGCAGTACTTC. This sequence encodes CASSSQGYEQYF.

This clone came up many times. This chain links TRBV19 with TRBJ2-2; 7 bases map to TRBD1. The CDR3 is made up of 15 amino acids. The V gene end was trimmed by 7 bases and the J gene end by 0 bases; junction bases not matched to a gene: 5. The germline V gene encodes CDR1 LNHDA and CDR2 SQIVND (reference sequence). CDR3 nucleotides: TGTGCCAGTACCCGGGACAGACCGAACACCGGGGAGCTGTTTTTT. Its protein is CASTRDRPNTGELFF.

The sample holds many counts of this clone. The rearrangement links TRBV18 to TRBJ2-3; D gene uncertain. The CDR3 has 14 amino acids. Germline CDR1 reads KGHSH; CDR2 reads LQKENI. The V gene lost 5 bases and the J gene lost 1 base, with 10 bases spanning the gap. The CDR3 loop reads CASSVVVGTDTQYF. CDR3 sequence (DNA): TGTGCCAGCTCAGTGGTAGTTGGCACAGATACGCAGTATTTT.

This sequence joins TRBV27 and TRBJ2-3, with 7 bases matching TRBD1. Losses at the gene ends were 2 bases for V and 0 bases for J; bases not matched to a gene: 5. The CDR3 runs 16 residues. CDR1 is MNHEY, CDR2 SMNVEV, per germline (reference sequence). The CDR3 is CASSLVGGPSTDTQYF. The CDR3 DNA reads TGTGCCAGCAGTTTAGTAGGGGGCCCTAGCACAGATACGCAGTATTTT.

This clone has ten or more counts. This chain joins TRBV30 and TRBJ2-5; possible D gene TRBD1, 6 bases. CDR3 length: 16 residues. The V gene lost 1 base and the J gene lost 2 bases, with 17 bases spanning the gap. Looked up from germline, CDR1 is GTSNPN and CDR2 is SVGIG (reference sequence). CDR3 in amino acids: CAWSAQGRGRQETQYF. For the CDR3, the DNA is TGTGCCTGGAGTGCTCAGGGCAGGGGACGGCAAGAGACCCAGTACTTC. The whole variable domain, filled in from reference TRBV30 and TRBJ2-5, reads SQTIHQWPATLVQPVGSPLSLECTVEGTSNPNLYWYRQAAGRGLQLLFYSVGIGQISSEVPQNLSASRPQDRQFILSSKKLLLSDSGFYLCAWSAQGRGRQETQYFGPGTRLLVL.